The T cell receptor (beta chain) under discussion was sequenced for a study of T cells in Graves' hyperthyroidism and ophthalmopathy. Amplification of TCR beta CDR3 regions used RNA as the template. When the TCR CDR3 underwent first-round RT-PCR, the HTBI primer set was used. TCRdb itself ran the multiplex PCR reads through MiXCR, one entry per CDR3 protein. The sample consists of approximately 590,000 distinct CDR3 sequences, around 46% of them appearing once. If no ophthalmopathy progression occurred within 18 months, Graves' hyperthyroidism was stable. This clonotype came up a few times. The CDR3 contains 16 residues. Trimming left V 7 bases short and J 2 bases short, with 18 bases between. The germline CDR1 and CDR2 sequences are SNHLY and FYNNEI.

This TCR was sampled from a woman between 18 and 29 years old with Graves' hyperthyroidism. This chain links TRBV2 with TRBJ1-3; D gene uncertain. The sample taken for sequencing was peripheral blood or thyroid tissue (not recorded which). CDR3 sequence (DNA): TGTGCCAGCAAACCGGGCAGGACTTTAACTGGAAACACCATATATTTT. Protein: CASKPGRTLTGNTIYF. The full variable domain, completed using reference TRBV2 and TRBJ1-3, is EPEVTQTPSHQVTQMGQEVILRCVPISNHLYFYWYRQILGQKVEFLVSFYNNEISEKSEIFDDQFSVERPDGSNFTLKIRSTKLEDSAMYFCASKPGRTLTGNTIYFGEGSWLTVV.